A selection of T cell receptor beta chains follows, all from one sample in a study of sequential checkpoint blockade in melanoma. Repertoires were generated with immunoSEQ multiplex PCR, while TCRdb's copy carries only in-frame clones and drops some. The sample lists over a thousand clones, approximately 19% seen once, with approximately 10% in the top ten. Sample: tumor tissue (inferred from file names), taken from a patient given nivolumab and ipilimumab in sequence. All receptors derive from a human donor with melanoma. Both conserved end residues are part of each CDR3. D genes are given only for firm matches. The size of a clone is reported for some rows only, either as once, few or many, or as a class for expanded clones.

CDR3 protein: CASSLSTGVNTEAFF; CDR3 DNA: TGTGCCAGCTCACTCTCTACAGGGGTTAACACTGAAGCTTTCTTT; J gene: TRBJ1-1; V gene: TRBV18; D gene: TRBD1; clone size: NA
CDR3 protein: CASSAPGRINQPQHF; CDR3 DNA: TGTGCCAGCAGTGCCCCGGGACGGATCAATCAGCCCCAGCATTTT; J gene: TRBJ1-5; V gene: TRBV6-8; D gene: NA; clone size: few
CDR3 protein: CSVRAQENSPLHF; CDR3 DNA: TGCAGCGTTCGGGCACAGGAGAATTCACCCCTCCACTTT; J gene: TRBJ1-6; V gene: TRBV29-1; D gene: NA; clone size: NA
CDR3 protein: CASSEGAPGEQYF; CDR3 DNA: TGTGCCAGCAGCGAGGGGGCTCCGGGCGAGCAGTACTTC; J gene: TRBJ2-7; V gene: TRBV6-8; D gene: TRBD1; clone size: NA
CDR3 protein: CASSAGTSGSSYNEQFF; CDR3 DNA: TGTGCCAGCTCAGCCGGGACTAGCGGAAGCTCCTACAATGAGCAGTTCTTC; J gene: TRBJ2-1; V gene: TRBV18; D gene: TRBD2; clone size: NA
CDR3 protein: CASYGGGRETQYF; CDR3 DNA: TGTGCCAGCTATGGAGGGGGCCGTGAGACCCAGTACTTC; J gene: TRBJ2-5; V gene: TRBV6-8; D gene: NA; clone size: NA
CDR3 protein: CASSIGPYYGYTF; CDR3 DNA: TGTGCCAGTAGTATCGGTCCCTACTATGGCTACACCTTC; J gene: TRBJ1-2; V gene: TRBV19; D gene: NA; clone size: NA
CDR3 protein: CASSLDGYSNQPQHF; CDR3 DNA: TGTGCCAGCAGCTTGGATGGATATAGCAATCAGCCCCAGCATTTT; J gene: TRBJ1-5; V gene: TRBV11-3; D gene: NA; clone size: medium-sized
CDR3 protein: CASRMNRGDTQYF; CDR3 DNA: TGTGCCAGTAGAATGAACAGGGGAGATACGCAGTATTTT; J gene: TRBJ2-3; V gene: TRBV19; D gene: TRBD1; clone size: NA
CDR3 protein: CAISGPAGVAFF; CDR3 DNA: TGTGCCATCAGTGGGCCAGCAGGGGTGGCTTTCTTT; J gene: TRBJ1-1; V gene: TRBV6-8; D gene: NA; clone size: NA
CDR3 protein: CTSSHWAVLTDTQYF; CDR3 DNA: TGCACCAGCAGCCATTGGGCAGTACTCACAGATACGCAGTATTTT; J gene: TRBJ2-3; V gene: TRBV1; D gene: NA; clone size: few